One and the same sample provided the 7 T cell receptor beta chains below, sequenced in a study of OX40 agonist ivuxolimab in advanced cancers. TCRdb keeps only in-frame clones here, not all; method: immunoSEQ multiplex PCR. Found here are 65,000 to 95,000 clones, 75% to 95% of them singletons; the top ten hold under 3%. Sequenced material: CD4+ or CD8+ T cells sorted from blood, taken in a trial of the OX40 agonist ivuxolimab. The receptors shown here come from an adult with an advanced solid tumor such as melanoma, head and neck, liver or kidney cancer.

The chain couples TRBV6-6 to TRBJ2-7; maybe TRBD1 (6 bases). Germline V gene lookup returns CDR1 MNHNY and CDR2 SVGAGI (reference sequence). The CDR3 sequence is 14 residues long. Trimming took 6 bases from V and 0 from J, leaving 12 bases between them. The CDR3 DNA is TGTGCCAGCAGCCCCTCGGGACACTCCTACGAGCAGTACTTC. Its translation is CASSPSGHSYEQYF.

The chain employs TRBV27 and TRBJ2-3; 8 bases map to TRBD1. Looked up from germline, CDR1 is MNHEY and CDR2 is SMNVEV (reference sequence). V was pared by 2 bases and J by 5 bases, with 9 bases of the junction left unmatched. The CDR3 extends over 16 amino acids. CDR3: CASSLRSRGRVDTQYF. The CDR3 bases are TGTGCCAGCAGTTTAAGGTCCAGGGGGCGCGTAGATACGCAGTATTTT.

This chain connects TRBV2 to TRBJ2-7; D remains ambiguous. The CDR3 runs to 14 residues. The germline V gene encodes CDR1 SNHLY and CDR2 FYNNEI. The V and J ends lost 4 bases and 4 bases respectively, with 14 bases between them. This chain's CDR3 is CASSARQLPYEQYF. The CDR3 DNA reads TGTGCCAGCAGTGCGCGACAACTGCCGTACGAGCAGTACTTC.

The CDR3 spells CASSYSIGGEGNTIYF. CDR3 sequence (DNA): TGTGCCAGCAGTTACTCGATAGGGGGCGAGGGAAACACCATATATTTT. V usage is TRBV6-6 and J usage is TRBJ1-3, with 7 bases aligning to TRBD1. Germline V gives CDR1 MNHNY, CDR2 SVGAGI (reference sequence). The CDR3 contains 16 residues. V lost 0 bases to trimming and J lost 4 bases; unmatched junction nucleotides: 6.

The CDR3 DNA reads TGTGCCAGCAGCTATCGTCCGAACACTGAAGCTTTCTTT. It codes for CASSYRPNTEAFF. This chain joins TRBV7-9 and TRBJ1-1; no clear D. Germline V gene sequence: CDR1 SEHNR, CDR2 FQNEAQ (reference sequence). With 4 bases removed from V and 1 base from J, the gap between germline ends came to 7 bases. CDR3 size: 13 residues.

This clone has just one count. The gene calls are TRBV4-1 and TRBJ2-1, with D perhaps TRBD2 (6 bases). Germline lookup yields CDR1 MGHRA and CDR2 YSYEKL. The CDR3 totals 15 residues. Between the trimmed V and J ends, which lost 0 bases and 11 bases, there was a span of 17 bases. CDR3 in amino acids: CASSQESGSGGQQFF. The CDR3 nucleotides are TGCGCCAGCAGCCAAGAGAGCGGGTCCGGCGGGCAGCAGTTCTTC.

This clone has a single count. The J gene is TRBJ2-7, the V gene TRBV28, with D perhaps given as TRBD1 or TRBD2 (5 bases each). The CDR3 spans 14 residues. From germline, CDR1 is MDHEN and CDR2 SYDVKM. V lost 1 base and J 5 bases, leaving 12 bases between the germline ends. The CDR3: CASSLSGPIHEQYF. CDR3 nucleotides: TGTGCCAGCAGTTTATCGGGACCCATCCACGAGCAGTACTTC.